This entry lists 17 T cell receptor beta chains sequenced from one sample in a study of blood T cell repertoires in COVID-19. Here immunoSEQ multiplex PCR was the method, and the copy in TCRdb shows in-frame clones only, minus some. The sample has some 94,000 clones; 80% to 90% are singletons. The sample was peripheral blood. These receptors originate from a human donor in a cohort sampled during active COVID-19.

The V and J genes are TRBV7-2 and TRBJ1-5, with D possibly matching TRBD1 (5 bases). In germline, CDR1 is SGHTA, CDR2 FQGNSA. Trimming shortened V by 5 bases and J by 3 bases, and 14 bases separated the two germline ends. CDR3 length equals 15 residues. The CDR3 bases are TGTGCCAGCAGCCCGGGGGGTCCGCACAATCAGCCCCAGCATTTT. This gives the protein CASSPGGPHNQPQHF.

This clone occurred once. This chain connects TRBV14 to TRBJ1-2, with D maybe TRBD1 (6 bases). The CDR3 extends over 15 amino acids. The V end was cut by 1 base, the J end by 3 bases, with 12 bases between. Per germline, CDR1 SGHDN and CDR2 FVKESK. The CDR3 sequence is CASSQGWAGDYGYTF. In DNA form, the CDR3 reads TGTGCCAGCAGCCAAGGTTGGGCAGGGGACTATGGCTACACCTTC.

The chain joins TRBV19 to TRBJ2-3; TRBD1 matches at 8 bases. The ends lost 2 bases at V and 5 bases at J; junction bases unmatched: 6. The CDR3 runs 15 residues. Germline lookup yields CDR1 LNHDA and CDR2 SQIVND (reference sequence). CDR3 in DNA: TGTGCCAGTAGTATACCCCAGGGGGCCGGAGATACGCAGTATTTT. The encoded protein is CASSIPQGAGDTQYF.

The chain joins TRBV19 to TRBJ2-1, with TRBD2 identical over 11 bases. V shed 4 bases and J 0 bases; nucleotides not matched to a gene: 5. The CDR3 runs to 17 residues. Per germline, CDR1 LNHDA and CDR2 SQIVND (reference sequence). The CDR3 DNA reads TGTGCCAGTAGTACTAGCGGGAGGCCAAGCTCCTACAATGAGCAGTTCTTC. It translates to CASSTSGRPSSYNEQFF.

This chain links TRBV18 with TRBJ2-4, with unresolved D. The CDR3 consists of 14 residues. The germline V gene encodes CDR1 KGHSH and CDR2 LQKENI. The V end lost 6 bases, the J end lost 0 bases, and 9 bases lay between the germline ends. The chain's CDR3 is CASSPEVAKNIQYF. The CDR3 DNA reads TGTGCCAGCTCCCCCGAGGTAGCCAAAAACATTCAGTACTTC.

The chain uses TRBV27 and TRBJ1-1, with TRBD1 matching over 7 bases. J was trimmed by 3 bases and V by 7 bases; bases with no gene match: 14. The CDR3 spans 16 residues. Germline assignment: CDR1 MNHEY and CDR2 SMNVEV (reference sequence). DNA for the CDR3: TGTGCCAGCATTCCGACAGGGTCCTCGATTTACACTGAAGCTTTCTTT. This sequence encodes CASIPTGSSIYTEAFF.

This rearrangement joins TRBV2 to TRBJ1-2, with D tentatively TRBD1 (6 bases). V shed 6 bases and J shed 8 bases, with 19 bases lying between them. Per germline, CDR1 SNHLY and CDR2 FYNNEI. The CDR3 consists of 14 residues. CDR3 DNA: TGTGCCAGCAGCAGGAATGGGGGGGCGCAAGGCTACACCTTC. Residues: CASSRNGGAQGYTF.

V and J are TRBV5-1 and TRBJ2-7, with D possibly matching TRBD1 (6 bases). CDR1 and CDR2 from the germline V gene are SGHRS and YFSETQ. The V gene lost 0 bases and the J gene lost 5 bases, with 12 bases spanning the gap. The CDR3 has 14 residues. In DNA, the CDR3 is TGCGCCAGCAGCTTGGAAGGGGGTGATAACGAGCAGTACTTC. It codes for CASSLEGGDNEQYF.

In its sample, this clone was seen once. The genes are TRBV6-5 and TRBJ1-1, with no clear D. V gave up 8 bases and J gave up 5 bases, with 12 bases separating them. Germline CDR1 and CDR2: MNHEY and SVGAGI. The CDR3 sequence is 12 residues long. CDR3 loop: CASLGSGTEAFF. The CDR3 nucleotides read TGTGCCAGCCTGGGGAGTGGGACTGAAGCTTTCTTT.

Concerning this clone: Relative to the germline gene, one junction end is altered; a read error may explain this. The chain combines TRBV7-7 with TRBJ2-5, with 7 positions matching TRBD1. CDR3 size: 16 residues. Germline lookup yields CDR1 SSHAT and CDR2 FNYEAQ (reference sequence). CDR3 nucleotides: TGTGCTAGCAGCTTAGAGGGGAACACAGGGGCAGAGACCCAGTACTTC. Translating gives CASSLEGNTGAETQYF.

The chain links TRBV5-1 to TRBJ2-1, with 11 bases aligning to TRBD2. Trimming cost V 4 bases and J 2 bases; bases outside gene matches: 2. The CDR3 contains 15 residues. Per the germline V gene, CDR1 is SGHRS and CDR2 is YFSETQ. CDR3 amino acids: CASSTTSGTYNEQFF. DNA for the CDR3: TGCGCCAGCAGCACGACTAGCGGGACCTACAATGAGCAGTTCTTC.

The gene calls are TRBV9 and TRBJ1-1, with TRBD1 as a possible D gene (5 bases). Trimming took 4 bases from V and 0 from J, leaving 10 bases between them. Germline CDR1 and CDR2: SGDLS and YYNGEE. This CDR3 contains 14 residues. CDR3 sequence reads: CASSRTHLNTEAFF. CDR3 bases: TGTGCCAGCAGCCGGACACATCTGAACACTGAAGCTTTCTTT.

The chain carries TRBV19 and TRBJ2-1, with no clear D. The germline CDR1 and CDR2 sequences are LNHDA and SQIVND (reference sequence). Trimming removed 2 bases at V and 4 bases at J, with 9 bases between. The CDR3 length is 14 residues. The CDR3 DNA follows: TGTGCCAGTAGTATAAGAGCTTTGTACAATGAGCAGTTCTTC. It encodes CASSIRALYNEQFF.

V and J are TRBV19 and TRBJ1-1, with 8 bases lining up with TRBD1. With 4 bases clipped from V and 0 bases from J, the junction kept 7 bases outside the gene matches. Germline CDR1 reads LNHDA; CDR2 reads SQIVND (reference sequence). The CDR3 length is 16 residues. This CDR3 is CASSTRMDRVNTEAFF. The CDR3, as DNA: TGTGCCAGTAGTACGAGGATGGACAGGGTGAACACTGAAGCTTTCTTT.

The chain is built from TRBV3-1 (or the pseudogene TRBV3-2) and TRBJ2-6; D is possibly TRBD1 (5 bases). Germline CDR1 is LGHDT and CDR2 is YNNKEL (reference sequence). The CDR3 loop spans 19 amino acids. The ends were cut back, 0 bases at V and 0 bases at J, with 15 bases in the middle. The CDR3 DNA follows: TGTGCCAGCAGCCAAGATTTCTTGGGCAGGGACTCTGGGGCCAACGTCCTGACTTTC. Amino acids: CASSQDFLGRDSGANVLTF.

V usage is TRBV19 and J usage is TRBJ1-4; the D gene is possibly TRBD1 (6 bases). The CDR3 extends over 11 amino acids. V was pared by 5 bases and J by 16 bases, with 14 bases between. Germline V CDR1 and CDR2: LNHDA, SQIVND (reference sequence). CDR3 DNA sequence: TGTGCCAGTAGTTCCCCCGGGACAACGTTTTTT. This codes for CASSSPGTTFF. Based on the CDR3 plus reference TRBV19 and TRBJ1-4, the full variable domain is DGGITQSPKYLFRKEGQNVTLSCEQNLNHDAMYWYRQDPGQGLRLIYYSQIVNDFQKGDIAEGYSVSREKKESFPLTVTSAQKNPTAFYLCASSSPGTTFFGSGTQLSVL.

The CDR3 spells CASGGQAGYGYTF. Here the CDR3 DNA reads TGTGCCAGCGGCGGACAGGCGGGCTATGGCTACACCTTC. The J gene is TRBJ1-2, the V gene TRBV2; 7 bases agree with TRBD1. V was clipped by 8 bases and J by 4 bases; unmatched bases: 7. CDR3 length equals 13 residues. Germline V CDR1 and CDR2: SNHLY, FYNNEI. Complete variable domain (other parts from reference TRBV2 and TRBJ1-2): EPEVTQTPSHQVTQMGQEVILRCVPISNHLYFYWYRQILGQKVEFLVSFYNNEISEKSEIFDDQFSVERPDGSNFTLKIRSTKLEDSAMYFCASGGQAGYGYTFGSGTRLTVV.